This is a list of T cell receptor beta chains from one sample in a study of cytomegalovirus exposure and HLA in healthy donors. The method was immunoSEQ multiplex PCR; TCRdb's version includes in-frame clones alone and lacks a portion of them. The data contain approximately 160,000 clones, less than 90% of them singletons. The sample consisted of PBMCs. The receptors here all came from a woman between 50 and 59 years old in good health and CMV-seropositive. Both conserved end residues are part of each CDR3. A D gene is named only where the DNA matches it firmly. Size tells how often a clone was seen (once, few, many) or the class of an expanded clone, and some rows leave it out.

J gene	V gene	clone size	D gene	CDR3 DNA	CDR3 protein
TRBJ1-2	TRBV4-1	NA	NA	TGCGCCAGCAGCCAAGGGCAGGGGCCTAACTATGGCTACACCTTC	CASSQGQGPNYGYTF
TRBJ2-7	TRBV7-6	NA	NA	TGTGCCAGCAGCTTATCGGGAGACTACGAGCAGTACTTC	CASSLSGDYEQYF
TRBJ1-1	TRBV7-2	NA	NA	TGTGCCAGCAGCTCCTCCGGGGTCGAAGCTTTCTTT	CASSSSGVEAFF
TRBJ2-5	TRBV18	NA	NA	TGTGCCAGCTCACCAACGGAAGAGACCCAGTACTTC	CASSPTEETQYF
TRBJ2-7	TRBV19	NA	TRBD2	TGTGCCAGTCGAGCGGGGGCCGCCTACGAGCAGTACTTC	CASRAGAAYEQYF
TRBJ2-7	TRBV16	few	TRBD1	TGTGCCAGCGGAGACAGGGGACCCTACGAGCAGTACTTC	CASGDRGPYEQYF
TRBJ1-2	TRBV28	once	TRBD1	TGTGCCAGCAGTTTGACAGGGTCTTATGGCTACACCTTC	CASSLTGSYGYTF
TRBJ2-5	TRBV4-3	NA	NA	TGCGCCAGCAGCCAAGGGAGCGACTTGACCCAGTACTTC	CASSQGSDLTQYF
TRBJ2-3	TRBV6-1	NA	TRBD2	TGTGCCAGCAGTGAAGTAGCGGGGTCTAGCACAGATACGCAGTATTTT	CASSEVAGSSTDTQYF
TRBJ1-1	TRBV7-2	NA	TRBD1	TGTGCCAGCAGCTCACAGGGGAGGAACACTGAAGCTTTCTTT	CASSSQGRNTEAFF
TRBJ1-2	TRBV11-2	NA	NA	TGTGCCAGCAGCGTCGAAGAGGGCGGAGGTAACTATGGCTACACCTTC	CASSVEEGGGNYGYTF
TRBJ1-2	TRBV6-4	NA	NA	TGTGCCAGCAGTCCGGAGGACGGCGGGGGCTATGGCTACACCTTC	CASSPEDGGGYGYTF
TRBJ2-1	TRBV5-1	NA	NA	TGCGCCAGCAGCTTGGCCACCAGGACATACTCCTACAATGAGCAGTTCTTC	CASSLATRTYSYNEQFF
TRBJ1-5	TRBV28	NA	NA	TGTGCCAGCAGTTTAACAGGGCCCATGGCCCAGCATTTT	CASSLTGPMAQHF
TRBJ1-2	TRBV28	NA	NA	TGTGCCAGCAGTTTACCGGGGAAAGGCTACACCTTC	CASSLPGKGYTF
TRBJ1-4	TRBV7-9	NA	TRBD1	TGTTCCAGCAGCTTCGGACAGGGGAGAGAAAAACTGTTTTTT	CSSSFGQGREKLFF
TRBJ2-3	TRBV5-4	few	TRBD2	TGTGCCAGCAGCGCCCCTAGCGGGAGATTCGGAGATACGCAGTATTTT	CASSAPSGRFGDTQYF
TRBJ2-1	TRBV19	NA	TRBD1	TGTGCCAGTATGAGGGACAGGGTGTGCGAAGAGCAGTTCTTC	CASMRDRVCEEQFF
TRBJ2-7	TRBV9	once	NA	TGTGCCAGCAGCGTAGGGGCCTCTGGAAGCGGCGCCTCCTACGAGCAGTACTTC	CASSVGASGSGASYEQYF
TRBJ2-2	TRBV11-3	NA	NA	TGTGCCAGCAGCTCCGGGACGGGGACTACCGGGGAGCTGTTTTTT	CASSSGTGTTGELFF
TRBJ2-5	TRBV6-5	NA	NA	TGTGCCAGCAGTTCCGTCAGGGGCCAAGAGACCCAGTACTTC	CASSSVRGQETQYF
TRBJ2-1	TRBV9	few	TRBD2	TGTGCCAGCAGCGGGACTAGCGGGGAGTTTAGCTCCTACAATGAGCAGTTCTTC	CASSGTSGEFSSYNEQFF
TRBJ2-5	TRBV30	NA	TRBD2	TGTGCCTGGAGTGTTAGGGGAGGGGAGACCCAGTACTTC	CAWSVRGGETQYF
TRBJ1-5	TRBV4-1	NA	TRBD1	TGCGCCAGCAGCCAGGGGCAGGGGGCGCCTAGCAATCAGCCCCAGCATTTT	CASSQGQGAPSNQPQHF
TRBJ1-3	TRBV4-1	NA	NA	TGCGCCAGCAGCCAAGATGAGCGAACTGGAAACACCATATATTTT	CASSQDERTGNTIYF
TRBJ2-3	TRBV7-9	few	NA	TGTGCCAGCAGCTACACCCCGGGGGCAGATACGCAGTATTTT	CASSYTPGADTQYF
TRBJ1-1	TRBV2	NA	NA	TGTGCCAGCAGTCAGGGATTCACTGAAGCTTTCTTT	CASSQGFTEAFF
TRBJ1-1	TRBV4-3	NA	TRBD1	TGCGCCAGCAGCCAATCTGACAGGGGAGGGTTGACTGAAGCTTTCTTT	CASSQSDRGGLTEAFF
TRBJ2-6	TRBV25-1	NA	TRBD1	TGTGCCAGGAACCCGGGACAGGTGGTAAGGGCCAACGTCCTGACTTTC	CARNPGQVVRANVLTF
TRBJ1-2	TRBV21-1	NA	NA	TGTGCCAGCAGCCACAGACAGGGGCCAAGGAACTATGGCTACACCTTC	CASSHRQGPRNYGYTF
TRBJ1-2	TRBV30	NA	NA	TGTGCCTGGAGCGCGGAGTACTATGGCTACACCTTC	CAWSAEYYGYTF
TRBJ1-2	TRBV11-2	NA	NA	TGTGCCAGCAGCTTAGCCTTCGGGCAGGGTTACGGCTACACCTTC	CASSLAFGQGYGYTF
TRBJ2-5	TRBV19	NA	TRBD1	TGTGCCAGTAGTACCCAGGGGGATTGGGAGACCCAGCACTTC	CASSTQGDWETQHF
TRBJ2-3	TRBV9	NA	TRBD2	TGTGCCAGAAAACCCCCTAGGTCGGGGGGAAGTCTCACAGATACGCAGTATTTT	CARKPPRSGGSLTDTQYF
TRBJ2-5	TRBV5-1	once	NA	TGCGCCAGCAGCTTGGGAACGGTACAAGAGACCCAGTACTTC	CASSLGTVQETQYF
TRBJ1-2	TRBV4-3	few	NA	TGCGCCAGCAGCCAAGATCCCCCTCGCCTCAGGCCCCTCTATGGCTACACCTTC	CASSQDPPRLRPLYGYTF
TRBJ2-1	TRBV5-4	NA	TRBD2	TGTGCCAGCAGCTTGGGAGGTGGGACTAGCTGGAATGAGCAGTTCTTC	CASSLGGGTSWNEQFF
TRBJ2-3	TRBV6-1	few	NA	TGTGCCAGCAGTGTAACACCGACTAGCACAGATACGCAGTATTTT	CASSVTPTSTDTQYF
TRBJ1-2	TRBV9	NA	NA	TGTGCCAGCAGCCGGGATGGCTATGGCTACACCTTC	CASSRDGYGYTF
TRBJ2-3	TRBV5-4	NA	TRBD2	TGTGCCAGCAGCTCGGGACTAGCGGGAGGCACAGATACGCAGTATTTT	CASSSGLAGGTDTQYF
TRBJ2-3	TRBV7-9	NA	TRBD1	TGTTCCAGCAGCCTAGGAGGGACAGGGGTAGGGGATACGCAGTATTTT	CSSSLGGTGVGDTQYF
TRBJ2-1	TRBV5-1	NA	NA	TGCGCCAGCAGCGCGGCAGGACATAACAATGAGCAGTTCTTC	CASSAAGHNNEQFF
TRBJ2-7	TRBV28	NA	TRBD1	TGTGCCAGCAGTTCGGGACAGTTCTACGAGCAGTACTTC	CASSSGQFYEQYF
TRBJ2-7	TRBV5-1	NA	NA	TGCGCCAGCAGCCCCCTGGAATTACGGGGTGGATACGAGCAGTACTTC	CASSPLELRGGYEQYF
TRBJ1-5	TRBV19	NA	NA	TGTGCCAGTAGTATACAGGATAGCAATCAGCCCCAGCATTTT	CASSIQDSNQPQHF
TRBJ1-1	TRBV4-2	NA	TRBD1	TGTGCCAGCAGCCGAGACCGGGACAGGGAAGCTTTCTTT	CASSRDRDREAFF
TRBJ2-3	TRBV7-9	few	TRBD2	TGTGCCAGCAGCTCAAAGTCGTATAGCGGGAGGACAGATACGCAGTATTTT	CASSSKSYSGRTDTQYF
TRBJ1-2	TRBV30	NA	TRBD1	TGTGCCTGGAATAGACAGGGGGCGCAGGGCTACACCTTC	CAWNRQGAQGYTF
TRBJ2-7	TRBV5-1	NA	TRBD1	TGCGCCAGCAGCTTCCCGGACAGGGGTCACGAGCAGTACTTC	CASSFPDRGHEQYF
TRBJ2-1	TRBV5-1	NA	TRBD2	TGCGCCAGCAGCTCCTTAGGACTAGCGGAATACAATGAGCAGTTCTTC	CASSSLGLAEYNEQFF